This is a list of T cell receptor beta chains from one sample in a study of blood T cells in healthy people across ages. TCRdb reprocessed the 5' RACE reads via MiXCR and lists one record per CDR3 protein. The sample shows about 1.4 million distinct CDR3 sequences, 59% of them seen only once. The specimen was blood. These receptors came from a young man in good health. The conserved cysteine and the conserved F or W are not part of the CDR3 here. A D gene is named only where the DNA matches it firmly.

- | TRBV4-3 | ASSPVLRSTDTQY
TRBD1 | TRBV18 | ASSPETGGDRSGANVLT
TRBD1 | TRBV6-2/TRBV6-3 | ASSYAGQTLNTEAF
TRBD2 | TRBV10-3 | AITEGGLAGGTSTDTQY
- | TRBV5-6 | ASRSLEDRNYGYT
- | TRBV29-1 | SVAIGGNTEAF
- | TRBV28 | ASSRQFISNQPQH
- | TRBV27 | ASSFVGDAQY
TRBD1 | TRBV2 | ASSEGPRTGVYEQY
TRBD2 | TRBV7-8 | ASSPREALETQY
- | TRBV12-3/TRBV12-4 | ASNLDTGELF
- | TRBV11-2 | ASSLASIGWDEQY
- | TRBV28 | ASMSSSYNEQF
TRBD1 | TRBV29-1 | SATGGEDYGYT
- | TRBV5-1 | ASSRGRGEKLF
- | TRBV5-1 | ASSGLDGNTEAF
- | TRBV15 | ATSRVGARASYEQY
TRBD2 | TRBV29-1 | SVYLAGAYEQY
TRBD1 | TRBV6-6 | ASSREGARGMNTEAF
TRBD2 | TRBV11-2 | ASSIPSGGAADTQY
TRBD1 | TRBV4-1 | ASSQGDSTNEQF
- | TRBV4-1 | ASSQRQVEEQF
TRBD2 | TRBV12-3/TRBV12-4 | ASSMKSAGGRETQY
- | TRBV5-1 | ASSSWRGGEQY
- | TRBV4-3 | ASSQDLGNTIY
- | TRBV29-1 | SVNTRAQGLTYEQY
- | TRBV24-1 | ATSDSGTAHNEQF
- | TRBV20-1 | TAGTSYNEQF